Listed here are 2 T cell receptor beta chains from one sample, sequenced in a study of cytomegalovirus exposure and HLA in healthy donors. 60 Vbeta and 13 Jbeta primers were used in PCR. Assay: immunoSEQ multiplex PCR; the TCRdb copy retains only in-frame clones and omits some. The sample records approximately 140,000 clones, 77% being singletons. Specimen: PBMCs. The origin of the receptors is a female donor in good health and CMV-seronegative.

The chain links TRBV5-1 to TRBJ2-7, with 8 bases identical to TRBD1. V gave up 6 bases and J gave up 1 base; unmatched junction bases: 9. Looked up from germline, CDR1 is SGHRS and CDR2 is YFSETQ. The length of the CDR3 is 15 residues. CDR3 bases: TGCGCCAGCATGCCGGGGACAGGAGTATCCTACGAGCAGTACTTC. Translating it yields CASMPGTGVSYEQYF.

The V gene is TRBV5-3, the J gene TRBJ1-1; 8 nucleotides match TRBD1. TRBV5-3 is assigned to the ORF class and has an uncertain function. CDR3 length: 16 amino acids. The J segment lost 0 bases and the V segment lost 4 bases, leaving 8 bases of the junction unmatched. The CDR3 region is CARSHGTGFMNTEAFF. In nucleotides, the CDR3 is TGTGCCAGAAGCCACGGGACAGGCTTCATGAACACTGAAGCTTTCTTT.